The entry that follows covers one T cell receptor (beta chain) sequence. Antigen: not known. These data come from a study of a mutant IDH1 vaccine in newly diagnosed glioma. Turning to the study itself: Antecedent treatment encompassed radiotherapy, temozolomide, or their combination; the majority received both. The week-35 safety follow-up was V12, and the week-47 study end was V13.

The CDR3 is 15 amino acids. Germline V gene lookup returns CDR1 LNHDA and CDR2 SQIVND (reference sequence). Between the trimmed V and J ends, which lost 1 base and 1 base, there was a span of 10 bases. The time point was: week 35, safety follow-up. One vaccine dose held 300 ug of mutant IDH1 20-mer peptide and came with topical imiquimod. Here immunoSEQ multiplex PCR was the method, and the copy in TCRdb shows in-frame clones only, minus some. The data hold 30,000 to 40,000 clones, with around 80% observed a single time. The chain links TRBV19 to TRBJ1-1, with a weak D call TRBD1 (6 bases). Sequenced material: PBMCs, taken from a glioma patient whose treatment included an IDH1 peptide vaccine. The receptor comes from a woman younger than 35 with glioma. The CDR3 DNA reads TGTGCCAGTAGTATAGTTAAGGGGGGGAACACTGAAGCTTTCTTT. Its protein product is CASSIVKGGNTEAFF.